This TCR beta chain was profiled in a study of CD4+ T cells in melanoma. This clone was detected only once. Using immunoSEQ multiplex PCR, the repertoire was profiled, and TCRdb retains in-frame clones only, with some absent. The data show 10,000 to 13,000 clones, nearly 70% seen once. Sequencing was performed on cells from a culture (not recorded whether cultured in vitro). This receptor was taken from a human donor with melanoma.

CDR3 in amino acids: CASRGGETQYF. CDR3 DNA sequence: TGTGCCAGTAGAGGAGGGGAGACCCAGTACTTC. The chain employs TRBV19 and TRBJ2-5, with D tentatively TRBD2 (6 bases). Germline values: CDR1 LNHDA, CDR2 SQIVND (reference sequence). V lost 6 bases, J lost 5 bases, and 7 bases lay in between. The CDR3 extends over 11 amino acids.